This TCR beta chain was sequenced during a study of control samples from healthy donors and cancer patients (dated by TCRdb to about 2020). Receptor libraries were prepared by the immunoSEQ multiplex PCR assay. TCRdb re-hosts the immuneACCESS table, in-frame sequences only. Its copies lack some clones; in the studies checked, an unresolved V gene accounts for under half of them, and the cause for the rest is not known. The sample profile shows fewer than 250,000 clones; roughly nine tenths of them were found once. The top ten clonotypes cover approximately 2% of the sample. In its sample, this clone was seen once. This clone's antigen is unknown. No quality values exist for individual bases; no much larger clone is one base distant. The germline V gene (reference sequence) provides CDR1 MNHEY and CDR2 SMNVEV. For this chain, trimming is 0 bases at the V end and 4 bases at the J end, and the number of junction bases without a gene match is 13. The CDR3 sequence holds 19 residues, the cysteine and phenylalanine included. Left in the record is the CDR3 DNA by itself, 57 bases read in frame from the first base.

In this chain, TRBV27 is recombined with TRBJ1-3; 9 bases in the middle match TRBD1. The sequenced sample was blood. The sequence came from a young man in good health. The CDR3 region: CASSLSRDRAAAGGNTIYF. The sequenced DNA is TGTGCCAGCAGTTTATCTCGGGACAGGGCCGCAGCTGGAGGAAACACCATATATTTT.